This T cell receptor (beta chain) was retrieved from a study of technical replicates of blood from a few donors. The assay was immunoSEQ multiplex PCR, and TCRdb's table has in-frame clones only and misses some. Of tens of thousands of clones in the sample, 95% to 98% were seen once. Trimming left V 6 bases short and J 8 bases short, with 14 bases between. Germline V gives CDR1 LNHDA, CDR2 SQIVND (reference sequence). The CDR3 covers 14 residues. Sample: T cells isolated from PBMCs. The rearrangement uses TRBV19 and TRBJ1-6; tentative D call: TRBD1 (6 bases). The sequence derives from a human donor in good health. The CDR3 DNA reads as TGTGCCAGTAGCGGACAGTCATACTATTCACCCCTCCACTTT. Translation: CASSGQSYYSPLHF.